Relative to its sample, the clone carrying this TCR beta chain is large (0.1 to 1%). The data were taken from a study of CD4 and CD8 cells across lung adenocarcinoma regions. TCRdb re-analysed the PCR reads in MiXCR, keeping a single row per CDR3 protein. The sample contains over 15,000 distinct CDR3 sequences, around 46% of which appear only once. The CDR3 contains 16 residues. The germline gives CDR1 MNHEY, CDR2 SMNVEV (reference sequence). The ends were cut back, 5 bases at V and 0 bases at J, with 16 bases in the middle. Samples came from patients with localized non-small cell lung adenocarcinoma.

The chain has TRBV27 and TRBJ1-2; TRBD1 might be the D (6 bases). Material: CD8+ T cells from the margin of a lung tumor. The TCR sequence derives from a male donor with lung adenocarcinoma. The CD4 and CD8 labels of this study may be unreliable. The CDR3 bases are TGTGCCAGCAGTACCTCCGGGGGCCCAGCTAACTATGGCTACACCTTC. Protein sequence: CASSTSGGPANYGYTF.